What follows are 14 T cell receptor beta chains derived from one specimen sequenced in a study of T cells in localized non-small cell lung cancer. Sequenced by immunoSEQ multiplex PCR; TCRdb stores in-frame clones only, minus some. The data show about 78,000 clones, around four fifths seen once. Sequenced here: peripheral blood, sampled before any cancer treatment. The receptors were sampled from a man between 40 and 70 years old with stage I lung adenocarcinoma.

This clone was recorded only once. This chain links TRBV30 with TRBJ1-6; D call uncertain. Trimming removed 5 bases at V and 10 bases at J, with 15 bases between. The CDR3 totals 13 residues. Germline V gene sequence: CDR1 GTSNPN, CDR2 SVGIG (reference sequence). CDR3 sequence reads: CAWGEAADSPLHF. In DNA form, the CDR3 reads TGTGCCTGGGGGGAGGCGGCGGACTCACCCCTCCACTTT.

This clone was counted a single time. The CDR3 sequence: CASSHDGNTEAFF. In nucleotides, the CDR3 is TGTGCCAGCAGTCACGACGGGAACACTGAAGCTTTCTTT. This chain links TRBV6-6 with TRBJ1-1; no firm D call. Germline CDR1 and CDR2: MNHNY and SVGAGI (reference sequence). Trimming took off 5 bases at V and 1 base at J, with 8 bases between the two ends. The CDR3 is 13 residues long.

The chain is built from TRBV11-2 and TRBJ2-1; TRBD1 matches at 7 bases. There are 15 residues in the CDR3. The ends lost 5 bases at V and 5 bases at J; junction bases unmatched: 9. Germline V gene sequence: CDR1 SGHAT, CDR2 FQNNGV. In nucleotides, the CDR3 is TGTGCCAGCAGCGCAACCCTAGGACAGGACAATGAGCAGTTCTTC. This gives the protein CASSATLGQDNEQFF.

The rearrangement uses TRBV6-6 and TRBJ1-1; no reliable D call. The V gene's germline CDR1 is MNHNY and CDR2 SVGAGI (reference sequence). V dropped 6 bases and J dropped 4 bases, with 9 bases sitting between them. The CDR3 is 12 amino acids. CDR3 DNA: TGTGCCAGCAGGTCAGGAGGCACTGAAGCTTTCTTT. Translating it yields CASRSGGTEAFF.

The V call is TRBV5-1, the J call TRBJ2-7; D is uncertain. CDR3 length: 14 amino acids. Trimming removed 0 bases at V and 5 bases at J, with 12 bases between. Germline CDR1 SGHRS, CDR2 YFSETQ. CDR3 region: CASSLAGARDEQYF. CDR3 coding DNA: TGCGCCAGCAGCTTGGCAGGAGCTCGGGACGAGCAGTACTTC.

The chain is built from TRBV6-4 and TRBJ2-2; D not resolved. The V gene lost 0 bases and the J gene lost 5 bases, with 7 bases spanning the gap. Per the germline V gene, CDR1 is MRHNA and CDR2 is SNTAGT. The length of the CDR3 is 14 residues. This CDR3 is CASSDSWGTGELFF. The CDR3 DNA reads as TGTGCCAGCAGTGACTCTTGGGGAACCGGGGAGCTGTTTTTT.

This clone was seen only a few times. The chain carries TRBV27 and TRBJ2-7; D may be TRBD2 (5 bases). There are 14 residues in the CDR3. Germline CDR1 reads MNHEY; CDR2 reads SMNVEV (reference sequence). The germline V and J ends were trimmed by 4 bases and 2 bases, with 12 bases remaining between them. CDR3 sequence: CASSSQTTAYEQYF. CDR3 nucleotide sequence: TGTGCCAGCAGTTCCCAGACTACAGCCTACGAGCAGTACTTC.

This clone was observed a single time. The chain is built from TRBV7-6 and TRBJ1-1, with D possibly being TRBD1 (5 bases). This CDR3 has 16 amino acids. In germline, CDR1 is SGHVS, CDR2 FNYEAQ. Trimming removed 4 bases at V and 0 bases at J, with 15 bases between. CDR3 nucleotide sequence: TGTGCCAGCAGCTCCCAGTCCGGGACCGTGAACACTGAAGCTTTCTTT. It translates to CASSSQSGTVNTEAFF.

The V and J genes are TRBV28 and TRBJ2-2; no clear D. CDR1 and CDR2 from the germline V gene are MDHEN and SYDVKM. V was trimmed by 6 bases and J by 0 bases, leaving 14 bases between them. The CDR3 has 16 amino acids. The chain's CDR3 is CASSPLREPNTGELFF. The CDR3, as DNA: TGTGCCAGCAGCCCTCTAAGGGAACCGAACACCGGGGAGCTGTTTTTT.

The rearrangement uses TRBV4-1 and TRBJ1-1, with D hard to call. CDR1 and CDR2 from the germline V gene are MGHRA and YSYEKL. Trimming took 1 base from V and 5 from J, leaving 14 bases between them. This CDR3 contains 15 residues. For the CDR3, the DNA is TGCGCCAGCAGCCAAGGTTTCTCCGGACGGACTGAAGCTTTCTTT. Its translation: CASSQGFSGRTEAFF.

The V gene is TRBV14, the J gene TRBJ2-5; D unclear. In germline, CDR1 is SGHDN, CDR2 FVKESK. V was pared by 0 bases and J by 4 bases, with 9 bases between. The CDR3 runs to 14 residues. The CDR3 sequence: CASSQELGGETQYF. CDR3 DNA: TGTGCCAGCAGCCAAGAACTGGGTGGAGAGACCCAGTACTTC.

The chain has TRBV18 and TRBJ2-7; 14 bases are shared with TRBD2. The CDR3 length is 15 residues. CDR1 is KGHSH, CDR2 LQKENI, per germline. V dropped 4 bases and J dropped 4; count of bases not matched to a gene: 3. DNA of the CDR3: TGTGCCAGCTCACAGGGGACTAGCGGGAGTTACGAGCAGTACTTC. Translation gives CASSQGTSGSYEQYF.

This clone has just a few counts. The J gene is TRBJ2-5, the V gene TRBV5-4; 9 positions agree with TRBD1. The CDR3 runs to 15 residues. The junction had 10 bases not matched to a gene; V was cut back by 4 bases and J by 6 bases. CDR1 is SGHNT and CDR2 is YYREEE in the germline V gene (reference sequence). The CDR3 region has the DNA TGTGCCAGCAGCCAGACCGGGACAGGGCTAAAGACCCAGTACTTC. Its translation is CASSQTGTGLKTQYF.

The rearrangement uses TRBV25-1 and TRBJ2-4, with D perhaps matching TRBD2 (5 bases). The CDR3 totals 14 residues. Germline V CDR1 and CDR2: MGHDK, SYGVNS. The germline V and J ends were trimmed by 2 bases and 4 bases, with 9 bases remaining between them. The CDR3 loop reads CASSERGKKNIQYF. The CDR3 region has the DNA TGTGCCAGCAGTGAACGAGGGAAGAAAAACATTCAGTACTTC.